A single sample is the source of the 8 T cell receptor beta chains below, sequenced in a study of regulatory T cells in long-lasting Graves disease. Time point noted: newly diagnosed GD, antithyroid drugs for less than 3 months. From RNA extracted from PBMCs, the TCR library was made. Arm-PCR of CDR3 regions with iRepertoire HTBI primers generated TCR beta libraries. TCRdb called the multiplex PCR reads again in MiXCR, with one record for every CDR3 protein. The data contain about 220,000 distinct CDR3 sequences, roughly 20% of them singletons. These data are also associated with another study on T cells in Graves' hyperthyroidism and ophthalmopathy.

Sequenced material: peripheral blood mononuclear cells (PBMCs), taken at new diagnosis, from a patient treated with antithyroid drugs. Receptor source: a woman in her 30s with Graves disease.

Only a few counts were recorded for this clonotype. The CDR3 sequence: CASTWTSGGPVETQYF. Written as DNA, the CDR3 is TGTGCCAGCACCTGGACTAGCGGGGGGCCAGTGGAGACCCAGTACTTC. V is TRBV12-3 or TRBV12-4 and J is TRBJ2-5, with 14 positions matching TRBD2. This CDR3 region has 16 residues. J was trimmed by 5 bases and V by 7 bases; bases with no gene match: 9.

In this sample, this clonotype turned up many times. V usage is TRBV6-2 or TRBV6-3 and J usage is TRBJ1-2; 7 bases line up with TRBD1. The J segment lost 13 bases and the V segment lost 0 bases, leaving 5 bases of the junction unmatched. Germline assignment: CDR1 MNHEY and CDR2 SVGEGT. The CDR3 is made up of 12 amino acids. CDR3 sequence (DNA): TGTGCCAGCAGTTACTCGACAGGGTCGGGCACCTTC. Encoded protein: CASSYSTGSGTF.

The chain joins TRBV2 to TRBJ2-1, with 14 bases that match TRBD2. CDR3 size: 14 residues. V dropped 8 bases and J dropped 3; count of bases not matched to a gene: 0. Germline assignment: CDR1 SNHLY and CDR2 FYNNEI. The CDR3 loop reads CASGTSGSYNEQFF. Here the CDR3 DNA reads TGTGCCAGCGGGACTAGCGGGAGCTACAATGAGCAGTTCTTC.

The chain couples TRBV11-2 to TRBJ1-1, with TRBD1 as a possible D gene (5 bases). Per the germline V gene, CDR1 is SGHAT and CDR2 is FQNNGV. V gave up 5 bases and J gave up 1 base, with 11 bases separating them. The CDR3 is 14 amino acids. In DNA, the CDR3 is TGTGCCAGCAGCACCAGGGTGGGGAACACTGAAGCTTTCTTT. Amino acid sequence: CASSTRVGNTEAFF.

This clonotype was detected many times. V and J are TRBV20-1 and TRBJ1-6; maybe TRBD1 (6 bases). Germline V gives CDR1 DFQATT, CDR2 SNEGSKA (reference sequence). Trimming removed 2 bases at V and 8 bases at J, with 19 bases between. This CDR3 is 16 amino acids long. The CDR3 is CSARHYNRALDSPLHF. The CDR3, as DNA: TGCAGTGCTAGACACTACAACAGGGCCCTTGATTCACCCCTCCACTTT.

There are many counts of this clonotype. The chain uses TRBV20-1 and TRBJ1-1; 8 bases fit TRBD1. V gave up 6 bases and J gave up 8 bases; unmatched junction bases: 11. CDR1 is DFQATT, CDR2 SNEGSKA, per germline (reference sequence). The CDR3 runs to 13 residues. The CDR3: CSAPLKAGGEAFF. The CDR3 region has the DNA TGCAGTGCCCCACTCAAGGCAGGGGGCGAAGCTTTCTTT.

The J gene is TRBJ2-7, the V gene TRBV11-2; TRBD2 matches at 12 bases. The length of the CDR3 is 15 residues. Unmatched junction bases numbered 1, after V lost 4 bases and J lost 0 bases. Germline CDR1 reads SGHAT; CDR2 reads FQNNGV. For the CDR3, the DNA is TGTGCCAGCAGCTCGACTAGCGGGAGCTCCTACGAGCAGTACTTC. Its translation is CASSSTSGSSYEQYF.

The rearrangement links TRBV20-1 to TRBJ2-1; D is ambiguous. The CDR3 runs 10 residues. Germline CDR1 and CDR2: DFQATT and SNEGSKA (reference sequence). V was cut by 1 base and J by 10 bases, with 5 bases left in between. The CDR3 loop reads CSARGLEQFF. The CDR3 DNA sequence: TGCAGTGCTAGAGGGTTAGAGCAGTTCTTC.